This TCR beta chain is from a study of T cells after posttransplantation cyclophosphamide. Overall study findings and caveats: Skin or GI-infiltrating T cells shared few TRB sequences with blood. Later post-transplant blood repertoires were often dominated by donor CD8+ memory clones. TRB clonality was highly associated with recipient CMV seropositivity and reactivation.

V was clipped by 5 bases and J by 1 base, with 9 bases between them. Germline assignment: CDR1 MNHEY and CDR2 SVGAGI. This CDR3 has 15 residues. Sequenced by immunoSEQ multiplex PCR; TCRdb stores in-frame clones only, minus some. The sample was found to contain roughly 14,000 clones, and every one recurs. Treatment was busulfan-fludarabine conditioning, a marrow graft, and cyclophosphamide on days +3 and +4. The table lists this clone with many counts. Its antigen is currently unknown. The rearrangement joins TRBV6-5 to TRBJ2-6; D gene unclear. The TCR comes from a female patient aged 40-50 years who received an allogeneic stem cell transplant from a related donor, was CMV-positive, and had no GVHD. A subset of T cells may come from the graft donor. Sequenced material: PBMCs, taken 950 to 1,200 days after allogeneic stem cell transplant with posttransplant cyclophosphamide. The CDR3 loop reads CASSRAPSGANVLTF. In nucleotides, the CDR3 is TGTGCCAGCAGTAGAGCCCCATCTGGGGCCAACGTCCTGACTTTC.